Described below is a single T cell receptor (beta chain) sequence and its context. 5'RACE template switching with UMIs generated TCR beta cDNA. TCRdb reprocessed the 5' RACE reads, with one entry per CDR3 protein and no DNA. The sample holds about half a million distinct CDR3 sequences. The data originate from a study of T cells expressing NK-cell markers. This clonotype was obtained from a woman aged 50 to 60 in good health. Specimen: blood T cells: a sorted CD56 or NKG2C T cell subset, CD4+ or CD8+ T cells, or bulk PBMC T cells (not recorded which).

CDR3 region: CASSVDRGGRGPQYF. The chain uses TRBV9 and TRBJ2-5; there is no DNA to check the TCRdb D call of TRBD2. Per the germline V gene, CDR1 is SGDLS and CDR2 is YYNGEE. The CDR3 is made up of 15 amino acids.